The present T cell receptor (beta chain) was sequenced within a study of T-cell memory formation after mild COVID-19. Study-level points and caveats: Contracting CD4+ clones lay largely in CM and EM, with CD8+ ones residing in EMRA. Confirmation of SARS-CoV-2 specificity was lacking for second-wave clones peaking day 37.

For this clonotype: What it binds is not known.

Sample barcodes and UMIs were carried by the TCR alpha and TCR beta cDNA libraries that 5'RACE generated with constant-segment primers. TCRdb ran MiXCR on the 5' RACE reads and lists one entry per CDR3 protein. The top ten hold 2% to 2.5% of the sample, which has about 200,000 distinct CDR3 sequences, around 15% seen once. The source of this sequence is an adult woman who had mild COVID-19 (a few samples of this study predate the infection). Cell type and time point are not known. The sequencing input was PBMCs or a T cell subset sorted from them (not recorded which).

Here the CDR3 DNA reads TGTGCCAGCAGGGACCCGTTCTATGGCTACACCTTC. Its protein product is CASRDPFYGYTF. The chain uses TRBV12-3 or TRBV12-4 and TRBJ1-2; no clear D. The CDR3 spans 12 residues. Trimming removed 6 bases from V and 4 bases from J, with 9 bases in between.